This is a list of T cell receptor beta chains from one sample in a study of vaccination and CD4 T cells after COVID-19. For these receptors, no antigen is known. TCRdb re-called the PCR reads through MiXCR, storing one row per CDR3 protein. The table includes approximately 25,000 distinct CDR3 sequences, about half detected once. The source material was CD4+ T cells from blood, cultured in vitro. These receptors came from a human donor who had recovered from COVID-19. Each CDR3 is given with its conserved first and last residue. The D gene is left open where the match is weak. The listing skips clone size in some rows; elsewhere it reads once, few, many or a size class.

d_call	v_call	clone_size	j_call	cdr3_length	cdr3_aa	cdr3_nt
-	TRBV5-1	-	TRBJ1-6	20	CASRKTGTRDGSSYNSPLHF	TGCGCCAGCAGAAAGACCGGGACAAGGGACGGTAGCTCCTATAATTCACCCCTCCACTTT
-	TRBV6-2/TRBV6-3	-	TRBJ2-3	13	CASSYPDTDTQYF	TGTGCCAGCAGTTACCCAGATACAGATACGCAGTATTTT
TRBD1	TRBV11-2	few	TRBJ2-2	18	CASSSWTGVGGSSGELFF	TGTGCCAGCAGCTCATGGACAGGGGTGGGCGGATCATCCGGGGAGCTGTTTTTT
-	TRBV29-1	-	TRBJ1-1	14	CSVDLRAGNTEAFF	TGCAGCGTTGACCTCAGGGCGGGGAACACTGAAGCTTTCTTT
TRBD2	TRBV7-2	-	TRBJ2-5	16	CASSPRGGGGEETQYF	TGTGCCAGCAGCCCTCGTGGGGGCGGGGGGGAGGAGACCCAGTACTTC
TRBD1	TRBV6-1	-	TRBJ1-2	14	CASSPGGISYGYTF	TGTGCCAGCAGCCCAGGGGGGATCAGCTATGGCTACACCTTC
TRBD1	TRBV6-5	few	TRBJ1-2	14	CASSSYRGDYGYTF	TGTGCCAGCAGTTCTTACAGGGGGGACTATGGCTACACCTTC
TRBD1	TRBV24-1	-	TRBJ2-2	16	CATSPRQGRLTGELFF	TGTGCCACCAGCCCGAGACAGGGAAGGCTTACTGGGGAGCTGTTTTTT
TRBD1	TRBV2	-	TRBJ2-2	15	CASSTRDRAGGELFF	TGTGCCAGCAGCACCCGGGACAGGGCAGGCGGGGAGCTGTTTTTT
-	TRBV6-1	-	TRBJ2-5	13	CASRGTVGAPQYF	TGTGCCAGCAGAGGGACGGTAGGGGCGCCCCAGTACTTC
TRBD1	TRBV7-9	-	TRBJ2-7	13	CASSSTGKYEQYF	TGTGCCAGCAGCTCGACAGGGAAGTACGAGCAGTACTTC
-	TRBV7-9	few	TRBJ2-1	17	CASSLALRPRGYNEQFF	TGTGCCAGCAGCTTAGCGCTAAGACCCAGGGGTTACAATGAGCAGTTCTTC
-	TRBV10-3	-	TRBJ1-2	13	CAISEQETYGYTF	TGTGCCATCAGTGAGCAGGAGACCTATGGCTACACCTTC
TRBD1	TRBV2	-	TRBJ1-1	15	CASSEGTGGNTEAFF	TGTGCCAGCAGTGAAGGGACAGGGGGCAACACTGAAGCTTTCTTT
-	TRBV7-9	few	TRBJ1-2	15	CASSLSQGSGYGYTF	TGTGCCAGCAGCTTAAGTCAGGGCTCTGGCTATGGCTACACCTTC
TRBD1	TRBV15	few	TRBJ1-3	15	CATSPQGAKGNTIYF	TGTGCCACCAGCCCCCAGGGGGCAAAAGGAAACACCATATATTTT
-	TRBV20-1	few	TRBJ1-5	13	CSAKGRLDQPQHF	TGCAGTGCCAAGGGACGGCTGGATCAGCCCCAGCATTTT
-	TRBV9	-	TRBJ2-3	15	CASSVDGASTDTQYF	TGTGCCAGCAGCGTAGACGGAGCTAGCACAGATACGCAGTATTTT
TRBD1	TRBV24-1	-	TRBJ2-5	14	CATSGTGGRETQYF	TGTGCCACCAGTGGGACAGGGGGCAGAGAGACCCAGTACTTC
TRBD2	TRBV7-3	-	TRBJ2-5	18	CASSLTIGAGGPGETQYF	TGTGCCAGCAGCTTAACGATCGGAGCGGGGGGACCTGGAGAGACCCAGTACTTC
TRBD1	TRBV12-3/TRBV12-4	-	TRBJ1-2	13	CASSKQGTYGYTF	TGTGCCAGCAGTAAACAGGGGACCTATGGCTACACCTTC
TRBD1	TRBV20-1	-	TRBJ1-5	18	CSASVGTAGPYSNQPQHF	TGCAGTGCCAGTGTAGGGACAGCGGGCCCTTATAGCAATCAGCCCCAGCATTTT
TRBD1	TRBV20-1	-	TRBJ1-5	14	CSARATGGHQPQHF	TGCAGTGCTAGAGCTACAGGGGGTCATCAGCCCCAGCATTTT
TRBD1	TRBV7-9	-	TRBJ2-7	15	CASSLLAGGNYEQYF	TGTGCCAGCAGCTTACTGGCAGGGGGAAACTACGAGCAGTACTTC
TRBD1	TRBV19	-	TRBJ2-3	16	CASSYTLGQGSDTQYF	TGTGCCAGTAGTTATACCTTGGGACAGGGATCGGATACGCAGTATTTT
-	TRBV6-2/TRBV6-3	-	TRBJ2-3	12	CASSVETDTQYF	TGTGCCAGCAGCGTAGAGACAGATACGCAGTATTTT
-	TRBV7-8	medium-sized	TRBJ1-5	16	CASSSPGGQRNQPQHF	TGTGCCAGCAGCTCCCCAGGTGGACAGCGCAATCAGCCCCAGCATTTT
-	TRBV5-1	-	TRBJ1-1	12	CASSFRGAEAFF	TGCGCCAGCAGCTTTCGAGGGGCTGAAGCTTTCTTT
-	TRBV28	-	TRBJ2-3	15	CASTRAGAVTDTQYF	TGTGCCAGCACCCGGGCTGGGGCGGTCACAGATACGCAGTATTTT
-	TRBV19	-	TRBJ2-5	16	CASSRPRLTGLETQYF	TGTGCCAGTAGTCGGCCTAGACTCACAGGGTTGGAGACCCAGTACTTC
TRBD2	TRBV6-5	-	TRBJ2-7	17	CASSYSPAGGPQYEQYF	TGTGCCAGCAGTTACTCGCCAGCGGGAGGGCCTCAATACGAGCAGTACTTC
-	TRBV20-1	-	TRBJ1-5	12	CSARGSNQPQHF	TGCAGTGCTAGAGGCAGCAATCAGCCCCAGCATTTT
-	TRBV5-6	-	TRBJ2-7	14	CASSLRGRSYEQYF	TGTGCCAGCAGCTTGAGAGGGAGGAGCTACGAGCAGTACTTC
-	TRBV11-2	-	TRBJ2-1	11	CASSFRGGFFF	TGTGCCAGCAGCTTTAGGGGCGGATTTTTCTTC
TRBD1	TRBV4-3	-	TRBJ2-3	15	CASSQGQGVTDTQYF	TGCGCCAGCAGCCAGGGACAGGGTGTCACAGATACGCAGTATTTT
-	TRBV5-4	-	TRBJ1-1	15	CASSLGRGWGTEAFF	TGTGCCAGCAGCTTGGGCCGGGGTTGGGGCACTGAAGCTTTCTTT
TRBD1	TRBV11-3	-	TRBJ2-2	15	CASSFGQGRTGELFF	TGTGCCAGCAGCTTCGGACAGGGAAGGACCGGGGAGCTGTTTTTT
-	TRBV2	-	TRBJ1-2	15	CASSEVRGQHYGYTF	TGTGCCAGCAGTGAAGTCAGGGGACAACACTATGGCTACACCTTC
-	TRBV5-6	once	TRBJ1-2	15	CASSLSLMGREGYTF	TGTGCCAGCAGCCTGTCACTCATGGGGAGGGAGGGCTACACCTTC
TRBD1	TRBV2	-	TRBJ1-2	15	CASRTGTGDNYGYTF	TGTGCCAGCAGAACCGGGACAGGAGATAACTATGGCTACACCTTC
TRBD1	TRBV7-2	few	TRBJ2-7	15	CASSGEWTGLYEQYF	TGTGCCAGCAGCGGGGAGTGGACAGGGCTCTACGAGCAGTACTTC
-	TRBV11-2	-	TRBJ1-5	13	CASSAGQYQPQHF	TGTGCCAGCAGCGCCGGACAGTACCAGCCCCAGCATTTT
-	TRBV28	-	TRBJ1-5	13	CASSLPRGQPQHF	TGTGCCAGCAGTTTACCCCGGGGGCAGCCCCAGCATTTT
TRBD2	TRBV11-3	-	TRBJ2-1	18	CASSLGGGRLSSYNEQFF	TGTGCCAGCAGCCTGGGTGGCGGGAGGCTTAGCTCCTACAATGAGCAGTTCTTC
TRBD1	TRBV20-1	-	TRBJ2-1	15	CSAKTGLFFYNEQFF	TGCAGTGCTAAGACAGGGTTGTTTTTCTACAATGAGCAGTTCTTC
TRBD2	TRBV2	-	TRBJ2-5	15	CASSESLAAEETQYF	TGTGCCAGCAGTGAGTCCCTAGCGGCCGAAGAGACCCAGTACTTC
TRBD2	TRBV10-1	few	TRBJ2-1	15	CASSGGAGYLNEQFF	TGCGCCAGCAGCGGGGGGGCCGGTTATCTAAATGAGCAGTTCTTC
-	TRBV6-5	-	TRBJ1-2	14	CASSYSGRTDGYTF	TGTGCCAGCAGTTACTCAGGAAGGACGGATGGCTACACCTTC
TRBD2	TRBV10-3	-	TRBJ2-7	18	CAISESRLAGGQSYEQYF	TGTGCCATCAGTGAGTCGAGGCTAGCGGGAGGGCAATCCTACGAGCAGTACTTC
-	TRBV21-1	few	TRBJ2-5	13	CASSDGPQETQYF	TGTGCCAGCAGCGACGGGCCGCAAGAGACCCAGTACTTC
-	TRBV28	-	TRBJ1-2	13	CASSNSDGRGYSF	TGTGCCAGCAGTAATTCGGACGGGAGGGGCTACAGCTTC
-	TRBV4-2	-	TRBJ1-1	19	CASSQKPSWPPVVNTEAFF	TGTGCCAGCAGCCAAAAACCCTCGTGGCCCCCCGTGGTGAACACTGAAGCTTTCTTT
TRBD1	TRBV5-1	-	TRBJ1-1	17	CASSRRTGWRVNTEAFF	TGCGCCAGCAGCCGCAGGACAGGGTGGCGAGTGAACACTGAAGCTTTCTTT
-	TRBV10-1	-	TRBJ1-1	15	CASAPDHRPGAEAFF	TGCGCCAGCGCACCGGACCACAGGCCCGGGGCTGAAGCTTTCTTT
-	TRBV6-5	-	TRBJ2-3	15	CASSYGRDFTDTQYF	TGTGCCAGCAGTTACGGCAGGGACTTCACAGATACGCAGTATTTT